The 8 T cell receptor beta chains reported below all come from one sample, sequenced in a study of molecular identifiers for immune sequencing clone quantification. TCRdb processed the PCR reads anew with MiXCR; each CDR3 protein has one entry. Among 88,000 or so distinct CDR3 sequences listed, roughly 23% were seen once. The specimen sequenced was naive CD8+ T cells from blood, with Jurkat cell RNA spiked in. Indicated subset: FACS-sorted CD8+CD4-CCR7+CD45RA+ naive T cells. All receptors come from a human donor in good health. Some libraries in this study had Jurkat cell RNA spiked in.

With regard to this clonotype: Being one base from a much bigger clone, this may be a read error. CDR3 sequence reads: CASSLRGTHTDTQCF. The CDR3 region has the DNA TGTGCCAGCAGCTTAAGGGGAACCCACACAGATACGCAGTGTTTT. The rearrangement links TRBV7-3 to TRBJ2-3; no clear D. The CDR3 totals 15 residues. CDR1 is SGHTA, CDR2 FQGTGA, per germline. Full variable domain (outside the CDR3, taken from reference TRBV7-3 and TRBJ2-3): GAGVSQTPSNKVTEKGKYVELRCDPISGHTALYWYRQSLGQGPEFLIYFQGTGAADDSGLPNDRFFAVRPEGSVSTLKIQRTERGDSAVYLCASSLRGTHTDTQCFGPGTRLTVL.

This clonotype was observed many times. The V and J genes are TRBV6-5 and TRBJ2-1; a possible D gene is TRBD1 (5 bases). Trimming shortened V by 2 bases and J by 6 bases, and 11 bases separated the two germline ends. Looked up from germline, CDR1 is MNHEY and CDR2 is SVGAGI. The CDR3 runs to 14 residues. The CDR3 nucleotides are TGTGCCAGCAGTTACACCCAGGGAAGCAATGAGCAGTTCTTC. It yields the protein CASSYTQGSNEQFF.

With regard to this clonotype: The junction departs from the called germline gene at one end, perhaps through a read error. The chain uses TRBV12-3 or TRBV12-4 and TRBJ2-3; D remains unclear. CDR3 length: 11 residues. The CDR3 sequence: CAGSFGDTQYF. In nucleotides, the CDR3 is TGTGCCGGCAGTTTTGGGGATACGCAGTATTTT.

Remarks on this clonotype: A read error may explain this, as a much larger clone is one base away. This CDR3 fails to terminate in the conserved phenylalanine or tryptophan, so it likely reflects a read error. This rearrangement joins TRBV4-1 to TRBJ2-5; D not certain. V dropped 2 bases and J dropped 2 bases, with 9 bases sitting between them. The CDR3 covers 14 residues. Germline CDR1 and CDR2: MGHRA and YSYEKL. In nucleotides, the CDR3 is TGCGCCAGCAGCCAAAGACTCGCTCAAGAGACCCAGTACCTC. Translation: CASSQRLAQETQYL.

This clonotype was seen only a few times. The V and J genes are TRBV5-6 and TRBJ2-7; tentative D call: TRBD1 (6 bases). CDR1 is SGHDT, CDR2 YYEEEE, per germline. This CDR3 spans 15 amino acids. Trimming shortened V by 4 bases and J by 0 bases, and 14 bases separated the two germline ends. The CDR3 DNA sequence: TGTGCCAGCAGCCCAAGCAGGGGTTTCTCCTACGAGCAGTACTTC. Residues: CASSPSRGFSYEQYF.

With regard to this clonotype: This may arise from a read error, as a much more abundant clone is one base away. This chain joins TRBV4-3 and TRBJ1-1; 7 positions match TRBD1. There are 16 residues in the CDR3. J gave up 2 bases and V 4 bases, and 10 bases lay outside the gene matches. Germline V CDR1 and CDR2: LGHNA, YSLEER. CDR3 nucleotides: TGCGCCAGCAGCCCGGGGACAGTACCACCCAACACTGAAGCTTTCTTT. Its translation is CASSPGTVPPNTEAFF.

The gene calls are TRBV3-1 and TRBJ2-1; 14 bases fit TRBD2. The CDR3 sequence is 16 residues long. The germline V gene encodes CDR1 LGHDT and CDR2 YNNKEL (reference sequence). The V segment lost 6 bases and the J segment 8 bases; nucleotides outside the gene matches: 9. CDR3 bases: TGTGCCAGCAGAAGCGGACTAGCGGGGGGATTGCATGAGCAGTTCTTC. Its translation: CASRSGLAGGLHEQFF.

This clonotype appeared many times. This chain joins TRBV7-2 and TRBJ1-5, with 12 bases that match TRBD1. V lost 6 bases and J lost 1; bases outside the gene matches: 10. The germline CDR1 and CDR2 sequences are SGHTA and FQGNSA. The CDR3 length is 18 residues. The CDR3 DNA sequence: TGTGCCAGCAGTACGGGGACAGGGGGCTACATGAGCAATCAGCCCCAGCATTTT. Residues: CASSTGTGGYMSNQPQHF. The entire variable domain, with the rest obtained from reference TRBV7-2 and TRBJ1-5, is as follows: GAGVSQSPSNKVTEKGKDVELRCDPISGHTALYWYRQSLGQGLEFLIYFQGNSAPDKSGLPSDRFSAERTGGSVSTLTIQRTQQEDSAVYLCASSTGTGGYMSNQPQHFGDGTRLSIL.